This T cell receptor (beta chain) was recorded in a study of shared clonotypes between healthy human individuals. Broader study findings: Blood was the only sampled material, and tissue repertoires likely differ. Generation probability values for non-shared clonotypes were lower than those for clonotypes shared by all four donors. Naive subsets generally had larger estimated richness than memory subsets. Shared clonotypes: approximately 5.3% naive CD4, 3.5% to 4% naive CD8, about 2.2% memory CD4, 0.4% memory CD8.

A remark on this clone: Its antigen is unidentified.

TCRdb's table, derived via immunoSEQ multiplex PCR, lists solely in-frame clones and lacks some. The sample has hundreds of thousands of clones; less than 96% are singletons. Input material: naive CD4+ T cells sorted from blood. Subset defined: CD45RA+ positively selected. The TCR comes from a woman under 40 in good health.

CDR3 residues: CASSPRPPTAAGSLAFF. CDR3 nucleotides: TGTGCCAGCTCACCACGCCCTCCGACGGCCGCGGGTTCCTTAGCTTTCTTT. V usage is TRBV18 and J usage is TRBJ1-1; no clear D gene. V lost 1 base and J 10 bases, leaving 25 bases between the germline ends. The CDR3 covers 17 residues. Germline CDR1 is KGHSH and CDR2 is LQKENI.